This T cell receptor (beta chain) was captured in a study of cytomegalovirus exposure and HLA in healthy donors. Study-wide results and caveats: Researchers had no immune exposure information except CMV serostatus available. In a later analysis, HLA-associated beta chains showed higher expansion and lower generation probabilities than comparable chains. In a later analysis, HLA-C alleles had the fewest associated TCRs, DRB1 alleles the most.

Worth noting for this clone: What it binds is not known.

In the PCR, 60 Vbeta and 13 Jbeta primers were used. TCRdb's copy holds only in-frame clones and misses some; the assay was immunoSEQ multiplex PCR. The sample shows 95,000 to 150,000 clones, 81% of them seen only once. Germline assignment: CDR1 SGHRS and CDR2 YFSETQ. The length of the CDR3 is 17 residues. Trimming shortened V by 5 bases and J by 2 bases, and 19 bases separated the two germline ends. Material for sequencing was PBMCs. The rearrangement joins TRBV5-1 to TRBJ2-2, with D perhaps matching TRBD2 (5 bases). The TCR comes from a woman aged 40-49 years in good health and CMV-seronegative. The CDR3 region is CASRRAYRGINTGELFF. The CDR3 nucleotides are TGCGCCAGCAGGCGAGCCTACCGGGGAATTAACACCGGGGAGCTGTTTTTT.